This entry concerns a single T cell receptor (beta chain). The sample belongs to a study of T cell responses to AZD1222 COVID-19 vaccine. There are 17 residues in the CDR3. CDR1 and CDR2 (germline): SGHTS, YDEGEE. V lost 3 bases and J lost 0; bases outside the gene matches: 6. The method was immunoSEQ multiplex PCR; TCRdb's version includes in-frame clones alone and lacks a portion of them. The data contain 150,000 to 250,000 clones, roughly 92% of them singletons. The sample was peripheral blood, taken 28 days after the second AZD1222 dose. The source is an adult who received the AZD1222 COVID-19 vaccine. The V gene is TRBV5-8, the J gene TRBJ1-4; TRBD1 agrees at 9 bases. The CDR3 DNA reads TGTGCCAGCAGCTGGACAGGGGCCATTGCAACTAATGAAAAACTGTTTTTT. This encodes CASSWTGAIATNEKLFF.